Following are 2 T cell receptor beta chains from one sample sequenced in a study of blood T cell repertoires in COVID-19. Some clones are missing from TCRdb's copy, which holds only in-frame ones; the method was immunoSEQ multiplex PCR. This sample has just under 90,000 clones; 90% to 95% occur once, and the top ten carry about 1.7%. Sequencing was carried out using peripheral blood. These receptor sequences come from a man between 60 and 75 years old with acute or convalescent COVID-19.

The chain combines TRBV3-1 (or the pseudogene TRBV3-2) with TRBJ1-3; D is unresolved. Germline V gene sequence: CDR1 LGHDT, CDR2 YNNKEL (reference sequence). The CDR3 contains 16 residues. Trimming removed 1 base from V and 4 bases from J, with 14 bases in between. CDR3 sequence: CASSQVRARGGNTIYF. The CDR3 DNA is TGTGCCAGCAGCCAAGTGAGGGCCAGAGGAGGAAACACCATATATTTT.

V is TRBV10-3 and J is TRBJ2-7; 12 bases fit TRBD1. V was clipped by 0 bases and J by 11 bases; unmatched bases: 5. The CDR3 is 14 residues long. Germline V gene sequence: CDR1 ENHRY, CDR2 SYGVKD. CDR3 residues: CAISESGQGAGKYF. DNA of the CDR3: TGTGCCATCAGTGAGTCGGGACAGGGGGCGGGCAAGTACTTC.